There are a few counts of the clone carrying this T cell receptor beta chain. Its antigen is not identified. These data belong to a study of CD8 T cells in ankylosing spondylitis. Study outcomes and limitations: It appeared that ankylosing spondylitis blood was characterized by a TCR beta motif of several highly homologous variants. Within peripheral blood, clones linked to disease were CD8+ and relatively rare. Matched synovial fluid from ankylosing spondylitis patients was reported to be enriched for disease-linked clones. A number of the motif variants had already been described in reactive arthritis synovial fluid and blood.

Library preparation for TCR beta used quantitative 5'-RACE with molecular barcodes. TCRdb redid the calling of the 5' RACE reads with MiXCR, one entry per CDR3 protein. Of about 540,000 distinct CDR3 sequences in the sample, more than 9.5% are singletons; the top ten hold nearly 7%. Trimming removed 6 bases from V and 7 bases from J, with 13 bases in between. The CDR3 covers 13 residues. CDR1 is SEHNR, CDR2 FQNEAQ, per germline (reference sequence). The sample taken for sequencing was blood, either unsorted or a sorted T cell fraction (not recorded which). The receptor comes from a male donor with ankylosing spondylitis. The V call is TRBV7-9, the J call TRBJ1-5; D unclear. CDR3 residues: CASSHPGSQPQHF. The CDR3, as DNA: TGTGCCAGCAGTCATCCGGGCAGCCAGCCCCAGCATTTT.